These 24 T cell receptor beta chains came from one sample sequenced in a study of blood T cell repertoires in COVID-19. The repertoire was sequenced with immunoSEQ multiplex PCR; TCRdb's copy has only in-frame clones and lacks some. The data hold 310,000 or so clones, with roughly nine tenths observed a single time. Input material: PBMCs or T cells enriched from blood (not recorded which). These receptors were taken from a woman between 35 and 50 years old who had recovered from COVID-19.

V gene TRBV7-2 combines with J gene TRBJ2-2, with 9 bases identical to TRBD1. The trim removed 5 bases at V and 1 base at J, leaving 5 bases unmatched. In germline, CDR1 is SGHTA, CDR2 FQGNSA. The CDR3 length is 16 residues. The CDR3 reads CASSPSTGGNTGELFF. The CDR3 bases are TGTGCCAGCAGCCCCTCGACAGGGGGGAACACCGGGGAGCTGTTTTTT.

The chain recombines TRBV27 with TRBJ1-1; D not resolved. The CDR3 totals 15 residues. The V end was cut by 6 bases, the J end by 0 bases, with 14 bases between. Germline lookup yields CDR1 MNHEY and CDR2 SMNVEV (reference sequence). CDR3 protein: CASRNQASLNTEAFF. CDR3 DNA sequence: TGTGCCAGCAGGAATCAAGCCTCGTTGAACACTGAAGCTTTCTTT.

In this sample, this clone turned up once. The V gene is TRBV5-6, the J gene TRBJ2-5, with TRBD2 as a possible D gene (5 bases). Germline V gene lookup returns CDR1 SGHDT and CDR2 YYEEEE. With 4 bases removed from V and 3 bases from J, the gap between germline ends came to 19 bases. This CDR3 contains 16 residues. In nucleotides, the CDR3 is TGTGCCAGCAGCCTCGTTCGGGCTAGCCTCAAAGAGACCCAGTACTTC. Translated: CASSLVRASLKETQYF.

The CDR3 loop reads CASSLLGVTADTQYF. The CDR3 region has the DNA TGTGCCAGCAGCTTATTGGGAGTTACAGCAGATACGCAGTATTTT. The chain combines TRBV7-3 with TRBJ2-3, with D possibly matching TRBD2 (5 bases). The CDR3 consists of 15 residues. Trimming took 2 bases from V and 4 from J, leaving 13 bases between them. CDR1 is SGHTA, CDR2 FQGTGA, per germline.

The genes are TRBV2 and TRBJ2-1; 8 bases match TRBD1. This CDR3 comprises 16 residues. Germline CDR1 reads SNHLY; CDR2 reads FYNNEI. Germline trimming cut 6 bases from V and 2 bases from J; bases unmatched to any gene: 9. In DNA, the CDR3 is TGTGCCAGCAGAGACAGACAGGGGTTAGCCTACAATGAGCAGTTCTTC. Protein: CASRDRQGLAYNEQFF.

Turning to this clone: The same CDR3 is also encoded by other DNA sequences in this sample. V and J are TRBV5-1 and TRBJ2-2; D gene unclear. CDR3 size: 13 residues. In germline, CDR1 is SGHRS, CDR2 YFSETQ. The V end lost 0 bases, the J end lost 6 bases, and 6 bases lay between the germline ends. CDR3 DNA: TGCGCCAGCAGCTTGGTAGTAGCCGGGGAGCTGTTTTTT. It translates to CASSLVVAGELFF.

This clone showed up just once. CDR3 sequence (DNA): TGTGCCAGCCGCGACAGGGGTGGCACTGGGGCCAACGTCCTGACTTTC. This codes for CASRDRGGTGANVLTF. The chain carries TRBV19 and TRBJ2-6, with 8 bases identical to TRBD1. The CDR3 is 16 amino acids. Germline CDR1 is LNHDA and CDR2 is SQIVND (reference sequence). After removal of 9 bases from V and 2 bases from J, the junction contained 9 bases not matched to a gene.

The chain's CDR3 is CASSFAGGTNQPQHF. The CDR3 DNA reads as TGTGCCAGCAGCTTCGCAGGAGGGACCAATCAGCCCCAGCATTTT. The J gene is TRBJ1-5, the V gene TRBV11-2, with a possible D match to TRBD1 (5 bases). The CDR3 is made up of 15 amino acids. Between the trimmed V and J ends, which lost 3 bases and 3 bases, there was a span of 12 bases. CDR1 is SGHAT, CDR2 FQNNGV, per germline.

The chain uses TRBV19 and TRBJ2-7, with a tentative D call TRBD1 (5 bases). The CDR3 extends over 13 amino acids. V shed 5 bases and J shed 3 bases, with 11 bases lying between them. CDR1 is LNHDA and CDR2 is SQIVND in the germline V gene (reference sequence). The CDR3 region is CASSLDTGYEQYF. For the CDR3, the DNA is TGTGCCAGTAGTCTGGACACTGGCTACGAGCAGTACTTC.

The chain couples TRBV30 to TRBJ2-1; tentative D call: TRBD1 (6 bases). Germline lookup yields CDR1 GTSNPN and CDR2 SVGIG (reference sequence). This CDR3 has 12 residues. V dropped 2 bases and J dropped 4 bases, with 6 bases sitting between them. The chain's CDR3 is CAWSQGYNEQFF. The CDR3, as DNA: TGTGCCTGGAGTCAGGGGTACAATGAGCAGTTCTTC.

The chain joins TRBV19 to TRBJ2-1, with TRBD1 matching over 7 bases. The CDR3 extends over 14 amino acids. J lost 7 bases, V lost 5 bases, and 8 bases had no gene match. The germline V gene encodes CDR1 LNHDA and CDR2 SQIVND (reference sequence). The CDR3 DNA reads TGTGCCAGTAGTCTGGCAGGGGGAGAGAATGAGCAGTTCTTC. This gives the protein CASSLAGGENEQFF.

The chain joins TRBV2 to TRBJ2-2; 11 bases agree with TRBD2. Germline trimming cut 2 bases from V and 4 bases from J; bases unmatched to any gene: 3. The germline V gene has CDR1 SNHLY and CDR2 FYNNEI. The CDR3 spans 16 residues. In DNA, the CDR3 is TGTGCCAGCAGTGAAATAGGGACTAGCGGCACCGGGGAGCTGTTTTTT. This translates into CASSEIGTSGTGELFF.

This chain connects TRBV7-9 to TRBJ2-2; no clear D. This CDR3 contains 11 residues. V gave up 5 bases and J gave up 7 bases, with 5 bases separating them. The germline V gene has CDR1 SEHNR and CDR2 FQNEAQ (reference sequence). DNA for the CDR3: TGTGCCAGCAGCCCGAGCGGGGAGCTGTTTTTT. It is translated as CASSPSGELFF.

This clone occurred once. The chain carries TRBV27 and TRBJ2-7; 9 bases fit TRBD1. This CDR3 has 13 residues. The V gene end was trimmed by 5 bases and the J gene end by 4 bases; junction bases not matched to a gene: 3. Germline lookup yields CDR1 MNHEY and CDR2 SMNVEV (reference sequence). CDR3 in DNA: TGTGCCAGCAGTGGACAGGGGCGTTACGAGCAGTACTTC. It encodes CASSGQGRYEQYF.

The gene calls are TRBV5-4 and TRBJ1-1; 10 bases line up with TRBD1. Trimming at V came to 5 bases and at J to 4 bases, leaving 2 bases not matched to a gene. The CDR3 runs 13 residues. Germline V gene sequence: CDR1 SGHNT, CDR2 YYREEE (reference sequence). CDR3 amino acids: CASRRDRGTEAFF. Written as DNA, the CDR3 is TGTGCCAGCAGGAGGGACAGGGGCACTGAAGCTTTCTTT.

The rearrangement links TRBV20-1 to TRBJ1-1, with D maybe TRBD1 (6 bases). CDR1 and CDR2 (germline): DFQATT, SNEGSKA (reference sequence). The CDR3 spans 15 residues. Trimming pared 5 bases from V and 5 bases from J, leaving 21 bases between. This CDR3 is CSAGDFQGKGTEAFF. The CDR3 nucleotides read TGCAGTGCTGGTGATTTTCAGGGGAAAGGTACTGAAGCTTTCTTT.

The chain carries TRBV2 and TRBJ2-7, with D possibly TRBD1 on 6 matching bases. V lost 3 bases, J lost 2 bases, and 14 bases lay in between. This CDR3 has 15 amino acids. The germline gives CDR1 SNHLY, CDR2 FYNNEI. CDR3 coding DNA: TGTGCCAGCAGTGATCAAAGGGGGATCACCTACGAGCAGTACTTC. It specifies CASSDQRGITYEQYF.

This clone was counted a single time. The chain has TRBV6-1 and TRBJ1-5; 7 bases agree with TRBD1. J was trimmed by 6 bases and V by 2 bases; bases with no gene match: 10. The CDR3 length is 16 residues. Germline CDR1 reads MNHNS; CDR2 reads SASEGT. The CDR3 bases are TGTGCCAGCAGTGAACCCGGAAGGGGGCACGGTCAGCCCCAGCATTTT. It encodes CASSEPGRGHGQPQHF.

CDR3 nucleotides: TGTGCCAGCAGTTCCCTTTCCCCCTTATTCTATGGCTACACCTTC. Translated: CASSSLSPLFYGYTF. V gene TRBV28 combines with J gene TRBJ1-2; D gene ambiguous. V was pared by 4 bases and J by 4 bases, with 16 bases between. The CDR3 is 15 amino acids. CDR1 MDHEN and CDR2 SYDVKM come from the germline V gene.

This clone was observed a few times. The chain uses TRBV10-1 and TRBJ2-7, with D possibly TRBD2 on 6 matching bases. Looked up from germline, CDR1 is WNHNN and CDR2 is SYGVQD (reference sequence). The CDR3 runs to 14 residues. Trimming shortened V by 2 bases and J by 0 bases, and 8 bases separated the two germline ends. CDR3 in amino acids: CASSEGGGSYEQYF. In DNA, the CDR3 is TGCGCCAGCAGTGAGGGGGGAGGCTCCTACGAGCAGTACTTC.

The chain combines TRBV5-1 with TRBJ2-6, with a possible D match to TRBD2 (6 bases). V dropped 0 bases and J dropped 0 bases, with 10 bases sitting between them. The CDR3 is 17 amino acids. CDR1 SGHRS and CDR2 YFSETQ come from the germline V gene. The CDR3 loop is CASSLDGRDSGANVLTF. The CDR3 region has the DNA TGCGCCAGCAGCTTGGATGGGCGGGACTCTGGGGCCAACGTCCTGACTTTC.

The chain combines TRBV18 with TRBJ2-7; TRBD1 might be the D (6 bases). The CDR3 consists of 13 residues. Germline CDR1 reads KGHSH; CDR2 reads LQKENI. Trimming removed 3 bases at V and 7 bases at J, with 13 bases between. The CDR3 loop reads CASSPDRSVEQYF. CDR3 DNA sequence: TGTGCCAGCTCACCCGACAGGTCTGTGGAGCAGTACTTC. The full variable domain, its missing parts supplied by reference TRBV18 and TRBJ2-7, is NAGVMQNPRHLVRRRGQEARLRCSPMKGHSHVYWYRQLPEEGLKFMVYLQKENIIDESGMPKERFSAEFPKEGPSILRIQQVVRGDSAAYFCASSPDRSVEQYFGPGTRLTVT.

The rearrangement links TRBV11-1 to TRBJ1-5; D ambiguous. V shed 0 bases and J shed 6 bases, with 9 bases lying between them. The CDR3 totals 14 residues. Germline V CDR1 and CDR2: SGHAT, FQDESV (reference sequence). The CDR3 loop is CASSLAVQAQPQHF. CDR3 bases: TGTGCCAGCAGCTTAGCGGTCCAGGCTCAGCCCCAGCATTTT.

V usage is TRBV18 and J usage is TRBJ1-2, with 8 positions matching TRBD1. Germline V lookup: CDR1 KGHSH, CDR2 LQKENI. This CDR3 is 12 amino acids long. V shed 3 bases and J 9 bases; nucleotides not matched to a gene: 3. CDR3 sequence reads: CASSPRQGSYTF. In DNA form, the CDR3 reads TGTGCCAGCTCACCGCGACAGGGGAGCTACACCTTC.